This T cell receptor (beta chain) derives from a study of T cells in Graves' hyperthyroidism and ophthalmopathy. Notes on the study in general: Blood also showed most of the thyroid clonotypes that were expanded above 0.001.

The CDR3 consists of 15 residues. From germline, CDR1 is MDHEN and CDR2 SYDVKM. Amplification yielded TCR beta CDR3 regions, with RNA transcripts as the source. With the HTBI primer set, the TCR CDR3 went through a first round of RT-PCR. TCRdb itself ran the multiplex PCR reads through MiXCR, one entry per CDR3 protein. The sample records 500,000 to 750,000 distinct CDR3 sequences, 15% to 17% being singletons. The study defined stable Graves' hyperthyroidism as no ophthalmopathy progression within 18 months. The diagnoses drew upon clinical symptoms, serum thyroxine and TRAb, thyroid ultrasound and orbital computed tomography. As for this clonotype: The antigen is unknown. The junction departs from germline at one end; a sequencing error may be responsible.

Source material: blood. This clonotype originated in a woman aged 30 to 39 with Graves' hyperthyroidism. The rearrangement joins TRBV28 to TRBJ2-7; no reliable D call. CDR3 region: CASSSLTIRFYERYF. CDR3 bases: TGTGCCAGCAGTTCGTTAACTATACGCTTCTACGAGCGGTACTTC.